This is a list of T cell receptor beta chains from one sample in a study of T cells in localized non-small cell lung cancer. This table comes from immunoSEQ multiplex PCR, and its TCRdb copy is limited to in-frame clones, with some not included. The data show thousands of clones, about 35% seen once. The sequencing here drew on normal lung tissue next to the tumor, taken before any cancer treatment. The origin of the receptors is a woman between 35 and 70 years old with stage I lung adenocarcinoma. Both conserved end residues are part of each CDR3. The D gene is left open where the match is weak. Rows may omit the clone size; those that give it use once, few, many or a size class.

cdr3_nt	cdr3_aa	d_call	j_call	clone_size	v_call
TGTGCCAGCGCCTTCGGACAGGGTGCGAACATTCAGTACTTC	CASAFGQGANIQYF	TRBD1	TRBJ2-4	NA	TRBV11-3
TGCGCCAGCAGTTCCTGGACAGGGCCCGCAACCACTGAAGCTTTCTTT	CASSSWTGPATTEAFF	TRBD1	TRBJ1-1	NA	TRBV5-1
TGCGCCAGCAGCCGAGAGGACAGGGGGATCTCCTACGAGCAGTACTTC	CASSREDRGISYEQYF	TRBD1	TRBJ2-7	NA	TRBV4-1
TGTGCCAGCAGTTACTCGGAAGAGTTGATGAACACTGAAGCTTTCTTT	CASSYSEELMNTEAFF	NA	TRBJ1-1	NA	TRBV6-8
TGCGCCAGCAGCGACCTCCAGGGGAACACTGAAGCTTTCTTT	CASSDLQGNTEAFF	NA	TRBJ1-1	few	TRBV5-1
TGTGCCAGTAATCCTGCTTTCGGGCAGCCCTACGAGCAGTACTTC	CASNPAFGQPYEQYF	NA	TRBJ2-7	NA	TRBV19
TGCGCCAGCAGTCTTTTCCTTCGGACGGGCACAGATACGCAGTATTTT	CASSLFLRTGTDTQYF	NA	TRBJ2-3	NA	TRBV23-1
TGTGCCAGCTCACCCGGACAGCAAGGGGGGAAGAACACTGAAGCTTTCTTT	CASSPGQQGGKNTEAFF	NA	TRBJ1-1	few	TRBV18
TGTGCCAGTAGGGTTAGAGGGGCCGCCTACGAGCAGTACTTC	CASRVRGAAYEQYF	NA	TRBJ2-7	NA	TRBV19
TGTGCCAGCTCACCACGGTGGGTAAGGGACACTGAAGCTTTCTTT	CASSPRWVRDTEAFF	NA	TRBJ1-1	few	TRBV18
TGTGCCAGCAGTTACAAAGGACAGGGCAACTATGGCTACACCTTC	CASSYKGQGNYGYTF	TRBD1	TRBJ1-2	medium-sized	TRBV6-7
TGTGCCAGCAGTACTCACCTCTCCTACAATGAGCAGTTCTTC	CASSTHLSYNEQFF	NA	TRBJ2-1	NA	TRBV28
TGTGCCAGCAGTGAGCTCATCGCAGCTAGCAATCAGCCCCAGCATTTT	CASSELIAASNQPQHF	NA	TRBJ1-5	NA	TRBV6-8
TGCAGCGCCGCGACAGGGGTCTATGGCTACACCTTC	CSAATGVYGYTF	TRBD1	TRBJ1-2	few	TRBV29-1
TGTGCCAGCAGCCCACAACAGTATAATTCACCCCTCCACTTT	CASSPQQYNSPLHF	NA	TRBJ1-6	large	TRBV9
TGCGCCAGCAGTATGGGCGTCCCCTCCGATGGAAACACCATATATTTT	CASSMGVPSDGNTIYF	NA	TRBJ1-3	NA	TRBV5-1
TGTGCCAGCAGCTTAGAGGGCCTAGCGGGAGTACCCGGGGGGAGAGAGCAGTACTTC	CASSLEGLAGVPGGREQYF	TRBD2	TRBJ2-7	medium-sized	TRBV11-3
TGTGCCAGCAGATCGGACAGGGGGCCATACGAGCAGTACTTC	CASRSDRGPYEQYF	TRBD1	TRBJ2-7	few	TRBV6-8
TGCGCCAGCAGCTTCACGGGGGGGTCCCAAGAGACCCAGTACTTC	CASSFTGGSQETQYF	TRBD2	TRBJ2-5	NA	TRBV5-1
TGCGCCAGCAGCTTTGGACAGCACGAGGGTGGCTACACCTTC	CASSFGQHEGGYTF	NA	TRBJ1-2	few	TRBV5-1
TGTGCCAGCAGTGCTTACAAGGCCAATCAGCCCCAGCATTTT	CASSAYKANQPQHF	NA	TRBJ1-5	NA	TRBV2
TGCGCCAGCAGCCAAGATAGGCCGGGGGCGGATACGCAGTATTTT	CASSQDRPGADTQYF	NA	TRBJ2-3	NA	TRBV23-1
TGTGCCAGCAGTTCCTCCCAGTTGGTCTATGGCTACACCTTC	CASSSSQLVYGYTF	NA	TRBJ1-2	few	TRBV6-8
TGTGCCAGCAGTGAAGGGGGCCGCTACACCGGGGAGCTGTTTTTT	CASSEGGRYTGELFF	NA	TRBJ2-2	NA	TRBV6-1
TGTGCCAGCAGTGAAGAGCCAGGGGGAGCTTTCTTT	CASSEEPGGAFF	TRBD1	TRBJ1-1	few	TRBV9
TGTGCCTCCCAAAAGGGAGGTCGAGAGACCCAGTACTTC	CASQKGGRETQYF	NA	TRBJ2-5	NA	TRBV30
TGTGCCAGTAGCGGGCAACGATATAACACTGAAGCTTTCTTT	CASSGQRYNTEAFF	NA	TRBJ1-1	NA	TRBV19
TGTGCCAGTAGCCCTCGGGAGGGGAAAGGCTACACCTTC	CASSPREGKGYTF	NA	TRBJ1-2	NA	TRBV19
TGTGCCAGCAGTGATATAGGGGGTGCAACTAATGAAAAACTGTTTTTT	CASSDIGGATNEKLFF	NA	TRBJ1-4	NA	TRBV25-1
TGTGCCAGCAAGGCGGTGAGCAATCAGCCCCAGCATTTT	CASKAVSNQPQHF	NA	TRBJ1-5	NA	TRBV6-8